Sequencing of this T cell receptor (beta chain) was carried out in a study of blood T cell repertoires in COVID-19. Produced via immunoSEQ multiplex PCR; TCRdb's table is partial and in-frame only. The data hold about 110,000 clones, with approximately 85% observed a single time. This clonotype was sampled from an older woman with acute or convalescent COVID-19. Sequences were obtained from peripheral blood.

The CDR3 DNA sequence: TGCAGTGCGAGTGGGGACAGGGGATCCTACGAGCAGTACTTC. Amino acid sequence: CSASGDRGSYEQYF. The chain employs TRBV20-1 and TRBJ2-7; 10 bases align to TRBD1. The CDR3 is 14 residues long. Germline V gene data show CDR1 as DFQATT and CDR2 as SNEGSKA (reference sequence). V gave up 6 bases and J gave up 1 base; unmatched junction bases: 6.